This T cell receptor (beta chain) appears in the sequencing data of a study of T cell responses to AZD1222 COVID-19 vaccine. Whole-study findings and limits: An increase in Spike-specific TCR breadth and depth was observed after two AZD1222 doses.

J gave up 6 bases and V 4 bases, and 4 bases lay outside the gene matches. The CDR3 runs 13 residues. Per germline, CDR1 SGHDT and CDR2 YYEEEE. Clones were read by immunoSEQ multiplex PCR, and TCRdb kept only the in-frame ones, dropping some. The data show around 78,000 clones, with 90% seen just once and 2.5% to 4% held by the top ten. A remark on this clone: The antigen is undetermined.

Here the sequenced sample was peripheral blood, taken 28 days after the second AZD1222 dose. The receptor comes from an adult who received the AZD1222 COVID-19 vaccine. The chain recombines TRBV5-6 with TRBJ2-3; 8 nucleotides align to TRBD1. CDR3 loop: CASSIRDRDTQYF. The CDR3 DNA reads as TGTGCCAGCAGCATACGGGACAGGGATACGCAGTATTTT. The whole variable domain, remainder taken from reference TRBV5-6 and TRBJ2-3, is DAGVTQSPTHLIKTRGQQVTLRCSPKSGHDTVSWYQQALGQGPQFIFQYYEEEERQRGNFPDRFSGHQFPNYSSELNVNALLLGDSALYLCASSIRDRDTQYFGPGTRLTVL.